This T cell receptor (beta chain) comes out of a study of CD8 T cells in ankylosing spondylitis. V was pared by 3 bases and J by 2 bases, with 4 bases between. Germline V gives CDR1 DFQATT, CDR2 SNEGSKA (reference sequence). This CDR3 spans 11 amino acids. Study-level findings and limits: A TCR beta motif of 8 or 9 highly homologous variants appeared characteristic of ankylosing spondylitis blood. As reported, disease-linked clones showed significant enrichment in matched ankylosing spondylitis synovial fluid.

This clonotype was seen repeatedly, ten times or more. What it binds is not known. Quantitative barcoded 5'-RACE was used to prepare TCR beta libraries. TCRdb redid the calling of the 5' RACE reads with MiXCR, one entry per CDR3 protein. Of hundreds of thousands of distinct CDR3 sequences in the sample, 12% are singletons; the top ten hold about 0.49%. This receptor was obtained from a male donor with ankylosing spondylitis. The source material was blood, either unsorted or a sorted T cell fraction (not recorded which). The J gene is TRBJ1-1, the V gene TRBV20-1; D is ambiguous. The CDR3 DNA reads TGCAGTGCTAGGGATAACACTGAAGCTTTCTTT. Amino acid sequence: CSARDNTEAFF.